One sample yielded the 30 T cell receptor beta chains listed below, sequenced in a study of T cell changes during pregnancy in multiple sclerosis. Method: immunoSEQ multiplex PCR; TCRdb's copy keeps in-frame clones and lacks some. Among 25,000 to 30,000 clones, approximately 81% were seen once, and the ten largest hold under 9.5%. The source was CD8+ T cells from peripheral blood mononuclear cells, collected after pregnancy. These receptors all stem from a female donor with multiple sclerosis, enrolled in a pregnancy study.

The rearrangement uses TRBV27 and TRBJ2-1; 7 bases fit TRBD1. CDR3 size: 16 residues. V was clipped by 4 bases and J by 0 bases; unmatched bases: 6. Germline loops: CDR1 MNHEY, CDR2 SMNVEV (reference sequence). The CDR3, as DNA: TGTGCCAGCAGTTCCAACAGGGACAGCTCCTACAATGAGCAGTTCTTC. Protein sequence: CASSSNRDSSYNEQFF.

This clone is a singleton in its sample. The chain carries TRBV9 and TRBJ2-5, with 14 bases matching TRBD2. Trimming cost V 4 bases and J 6 bases; bases outside gene matches: 8. The CDR3 sequence is 16 residues long. Germline V CDR1 and CDR2: SGDLS, YYNGEE. In DNA form, the CDR3 reads TGTGCCAGCAGCCCGACTAGCGGGGGGGCCACGAAGACCCAGTACTTC. It is translated as CASSPTSGGATKTQYF. The full variable domain, rest sourced from reference TRBV9 and TRBJ2-5, is DSGVTQTPKHLITATGQRVTLRCSPRSGDLSVYWYQQSLDQGLQFLIQYYNGEERAKGNILERFSAQQFPDLHSELNLSSLELGDSALYFCASSPTSGGATKTQYFGPGTRLLVL.

CDR3 in amino acids: CARSLVTPRDSNEKLFF. CDR3 sequence (DNA): TGTGCCAGAAGCTTGGTCACGCCCCGGGACTCAAATGAAAAACTGTTTTTT. The chain couples TRBV5-3 to TRBJ1-4; TRBD1 is a possible D gene (5 bases). TRBV5-3 is designated an ORF whose function remains uncertain. V lost 0 bases and J 5 bases, leaving 17 bases between the germline ends. This CDR3 has 17 residues.

This clone was seen a handful of times. V and J are TRBV19 and TRBJ1-2; D unresolved. CDR3 length: 14 residues. V was clipped by 0 bases and J by 4 bases, with 9 bases between them. Germline V gives CDR1 LNHDA, CDR2 SQIVND (reference sequence). The CDR3 DNA reads TGTGCCAGTAGTATAGATCTCGAGGCCTATGGCTACACCTTC. Its protein product is CASSIDLEAYGYTF.

This clone was recorded only once. This chain connects TRBV10-2 to TRBJ1-1; D may be TRBD1 (6 bases). The CDR3 runs 16 residues. Looked up from germline, CDR1 is WSHSY and CDR2 is SAAADI. V was cut by 6 bases and J by 5 bases, with 22 bases left in between. CDR3 sequence reads: CASREGGFRGVTEAFF. CDR3 DNA sequence: TGCGCCAGCAGAGAGGGGGGGTTCCGGGGTGTTACTGAAGCTTTCTTT.

The J gene is TRBJ1-2, the V gene TRBV5-4; D is ambiguous. Germline V CDR1 and CDR2: SGHNT, YYREEE (reference sequence). Trimming took off 2 bases at V and 8 bases at J, with 19 bases between the two ends. The CDR3 is 15 amino acids. The CDR3 region has the DNA TGTGCCAGCAGCTTAGGTTTCCGGGAGATCCAGGGCTACACCTTC. Its protein product is CASSLGFREIQGYTF.

This clone has a handful of counts. V is TRBV29-1 and J is TRBJ1-1; D gene uncertain. Trimming took off 8 bases at V and 1 base at J, with 8 bases between the two ends. CDR1 SQVTM and CDR2 ANQGSEA come from the germline V gene. CDR3 length: 11 amino acids. CDR3 in amino acids: CSSRQNTEAFF. For the CDR3, the DNA is TGCAGCTCGCGACAGAACACTGAAGCTTTCTTT.

The chain is built from TRBV27 and TRBJ2-1, with D possibly TRBD2 on 5 matching bases. Germline CDR1 reads MNHEY; CDR2 reads SMNVEV (reference sequence). CDR3 length: 13 residues. Trimming took 6 bases from V and 2 from J, leaving 8 bases between them. The CDR3 DNA sequence: TGTGCCAGCAGCTCCGGGACCTACAATGAGCAGTTCTTC. The encoded protein is CASSSGTYNEQFF.

The chain links TRBV10-3 to TRBJ1-2, with a possible D match to TRBD1 (6 bases). The germline gives CDR1 ENHRY, CDR2 SYGVKD. Deletions cut 6 bases from V and 5 bases from J, with 10 bases between. The CDR3 extends over 12 amino acids. In nucleotides, the CDR3 is TGTGCCATCAGGGTCGACAGGTATGGCTACACCTTC. This codes for CAIRVDRYGYTF.

The gene calls are TRBV10-3 and TRBJ2-1; 7 bases agree with TRBD2. V shed 6 bases, J shed 0 bases, and the junction held 5 bases outside the gene matches. The CDR3 totals 15 residues. CDR1 and CDR2 from the germline V gene are ENHRY and SYGVKD. The CDR3 coding sequence is TGTGCCATCAGGGGGGGGGTGAGCTCCTACAATGAGCAGTTCTTC. The encoded protein is CAIRGGVSSYNEQFF.

The chain uses TRBV7-9 and TRBJ1-2; D unresolved. CDR1 is SEHNR and CDR2 is FQNEAQ in the germline V gene (reference sequence). CDR3 length: 13 amino acids. The ends were cut back, 0 bases at V and 3 bases at J, with 5 bases in the middle. CDR3 in DNA: TGTGCCAGCAGCTTAGCGCGAGACTATGGCTACACCTTC. Its protein is CASSLARDYGYTF.

DNA for the CDR3: TGTAAACCGAACCGGGGGGGCCCCTACGAGCAGTACTTC. Amino acids: CKPNRGGPYEQYF. This chain links TRBV10-3 with TRBJ2-7; TRBD2 aligns across 8 bases. There are 13 residues in the CDR3. Germline V gene lookup returns CDR1 ENHRY and CDR2 SYGVKD.

The V and J genes are TRBV28 and TRBJ1-5; D might be TRBD1 (6 bases). Per germline, CDR1 MDHEN and CDR2 SYDVKM. The CDR3 totals 16 residues. Trimming took off 7 bases at V and 1 base at J, with 17 bases between the two ends. The CDR3 loop reads CASKHPTGISNQPQHF. As DNA, the CDR3 is TGTGCCAGCAAACACCCTACAGGGATCAGCAATCAGCCCCAGCATTTT.

The V gene is TRBV19, the J gene TRBJ1-1; the D gene is possibly TRBD1 (5 bases). Trimming left V 3 bases short and J 3 bases short, with 11 bases between. Germline V gene sequence: CDR1 LNHDA, CDR2 SQIVND (reference sequence). The CDR3 totals 14 residues. CDR3 amino acids: CASSMRQPYTEAFF. The DNA for the CDR3 is TGTGCCAGTAGTATGAGACAGCCCTACACTGAAGCTTTCTTT.

About this clone: Mismatch with germline at one junction end may stem from a read error. The V call is TRBV4-1, the J call TRBJ2-7, with no clear D. Germline assignment: CDR1 MGHRA and CDR2 YSYEKL. The CDR3 runs to 14 residues. The CDR3 DNA follows: TGCGCCAGCAGCCAAGCTGTCAGACGCTACGAGCGGTACTTC. Translated: CASSQAVRRYERYF.

This rearrangement joins TRBV27 to TRBJ1-1; TRBD1 matches 7 bases. This CDR3 has 15 residues. The V and J ends lost 5 bases and 11 bases, in that order; junction bases with no gene match: 17. Germline V lookup: CDR1 MNHEY, CDR2 SMNVEV (reference sequence). CDR3: CASSLYEGGRSVAFF. CDR3 in DNA: TGTGCCAGCAGTCTATATGAAGGGGGCAGATCGGTGGCTTTCTTT.

The chain recombines TRBV6-5 with TRBJ2-7; D is possibly TRBD1 (5 bases). This CDR3 has 13 amino acids. Germline V gene data show CDR1 as MNHEY and CDR2 as SVGAGI. Trimming shortened V by 4 bases and J by 3 bases, and 10 bases separated the two germline ends. The CDR3 nucleotides are TGTGCCAGCAGTTCGACAGAGTTCTACGAGCAGTACTTC. Protein sequence: CASSSTEFYEQYF.

The genes are TRBV6-4 and TRBJ2-3, with 13 bases aligning to TRBD2. J was trimmed by 4 bases and V by 0 bases; bases with no gene match: 1. Germline CDR1 is MRHNA and CDR2 is SNTAGT. CDR3 length: 16 amino acids. CDR3 sequence: CASSDSGTSGADTQYF. As DNA, the CDR3 is TGTGCCAGCAGTGACTCAGGGACTAGCGGGGCAGATACGCAGTATTTT.

This clone was counted a single time. The chain joins TRBV5-1 to TRBJ2-7, with a possible D match to TRBD1 (6 bases). V lost 7 bases and J lost 1, with 18 bases in between. Germline lookup yields CDR1 SGHRS and CDR2 YFSETQ. The CDR3 consists of 15 residues. The CDR3 nucleotides are TGCGCCAGCCGTTGGGGGACAAGTACTTCCTACGAGCAGTACTTC. It encodes CASRWGTSTSYEQYF.

CDR3 DNA sequence: TGCAGTGCACCTCTACCCTACGAGCAGTACTTC. Its translation is CSAPLPYEQYF. The chain links TRBV20-1 to TRBJ2-7; D unclear. CDR3 length: 11 amino acids. Germline lookup yields CDR1 DFQATT and CDR2 SNEGSKA (reference sequence). V was shortened by 6 bases and J by 2 bases, with 8 bases between the two germline ends.

This chain uses TRBV21-1 with TRBJ1-2; the listed D gene, TRBD1, was not tested against the DNA. TRBV21-1 is deemed a pseudogene. The CDR3 consists of 12 residues. The CDR3 region has the DNA TGTGCCAGCAGCGGACAGGGGTCTGGCTACACCTTC. As protein: CASSGQGSGYTF.

This clone has a single count. V and J are TRBV11-2 and TRBJ2-3, with 8 positions matching TRBD2. V lost 7 bases, J lost 2 bases, and 5 bases stayed unmatched. From germline, CDR1 is SGHAT and CDR2 FQNNGV. The CDR3 has 14 residues. The CDR3 DNA reads as TGTGCCAGCAAGCCGGGGGGGATCACAGATACGCAGTATTTT. Its protein is CASKPGGITDTQYF.

The chain carries TRBV6-1 and TRBJ1-4; weak D call: TRBD1 (5 bases). V lost 2 bases to trimming and J lost 6 bases, with 13 bases between them. Germline CDR1 reads MNHNS; CDR2 reads SASEGT. The CDR3 has 15 residues. The CDR3, as DNA: TGTGCCAGCAGTGAACCGACAGAGCTAGATGAAAAACTGTTTTTT. This gives the protein CASSEPTELDEKLFF.

The chain carries TRBV27 and TRBJ1-3; D remains unclear. Trimming stripped 0 bases from V and 0 bases from J, with 6 bases between. The CDR3 loop spans 15 amino acids. CDR1 and CDR2 (germline): MNHEY, SMNVEV (reference sequence). The DNA of the CDR3 is TGTGCCAGCAGTTTATCGCCGAGCTCTGGAAACACCATATATTTT. Its protein is CASSLSPSSGNTIYF.

To note about this clone: One end of the junction fails to match germline, which may point to a read error. This chain uses TRBV19 with TRBJ2-1, with 8 bases that match TRBD1. Germline CDR1 LNHDA, CDR2 SQIVND (reference sequence). There are 13 residues in the CDR3. The CDR3 DNA is TGTGCGAGTACCTGGACAGGGTGGAATGAGCAGTTCTTC. It is translated as CASTWTGWNEQFF.

The rearrangement joins TRBV30 to TRBJ1-5; D is ambiguous. Trimming removed 3 bases at V and 6 bases at J, with 9 bases between. Germline V gene sequence: CDR1 GTSNPN, CDR2 SVGIG (reference sequence). The CDR3 is 12 residues long. In DNA form, the CDR3 reads TGTGCCTGGAGGGTGACATTTCAGCCCCAGCATTTT. Translated, it gives CAWRVTFQPQHF.

This chain joins TRBV28 and TRBJ2-3; a possible D gene is TRBD1 (6 bases). Germline lookup yields CDR1 MDHEN and CDR2 SYDVKM. CDR3 length: 17 amino acids. V was cut by 5 bases and J by 0 bases, with 18 bases left in between. CDR3 in DNA: TGTGCCAGCAGTGGCCGAGGGGACACGTATAGCACAGATACGCAGTATTTT. It specifies CASSGRGDTYSTDTQYF.

The V and J genes are TRBV18 and TRBJ2-1; tentative D call: TRBD2 (6 bases). This CDR3 is built from 21 residues. Germline values: CDR1 KGHSH, CDR2 LQKENI. With 4 bases removed from V and 0 bases from J, the gap between germline ends came to 28 bases. The CDR3 DNA reads TGTGCCAGCTCACGATCGCCCGTGAGGCGGGGAGAAGGGAGCTCCTACAATGAGCAGTTCTTC. Its translation is CASSRSPVRRGEGSSYNEQFF. Supplemented by reference TRBV18 and TRBJ2-1, the full variable domain reads NAGVMQNPRHLVRRRGQEARLRCSPMKGHSHVYWYRQLPEEGLKFMVYLQKENIIDESGMPKERFSAEFPKEGPSILRIQQVVRGDSAAYFCASSRSPVRRGEGSSYNEQFFGPGTRLTVL.

The chain links TRBV1 to TRBJ2-4; TRBD2 is the table's D call and was not checked against the DNA. TRBV1 is a pseudogene. The CDR3 spans 14 residues. The CDR3: CTSSPPFGGNIQYF. The DNA for the CDR3 is TGCACCAGCAGCCCCCCCTTCGGAGGGAACATTCAGTACTTC.

The chain carries TRBV7-8 and TRBJ2-7; no clear D. The CDR3 sequence is 14 residues long. Germline CDR1 is SGHVS and CDR2 is FQNEAQ. V was cut by 5 bases and J by 2 bases, with 13 bases left in between. This CDR3 reads CASSPSARPYEQYF. Written as DNA, the CDR3 is TGTGCCAGCAGCCCCTCCGCGCGGCCCTACGAGCAGTACTTC.